This T cell receptor beta chain comes out of a study of long-term antiretroviral therapy in people with HIV. Overall study findings and caveats: Across all time points, the repertoire was dominated by clones that expanded before ART. Control repertoires displayed wider CDR3 length ranges than the HIV repertoires. There were no data on ART adherence, viral resistance or therapy changes, a gap that limits inferences about post-ART repertoire changes. Blood was collected between the mid-2000s and the late 2010s, possibly under older ART regimens.

Points on this clone: Its target is not known.

Samples were assayed with immunoSEQ v3.0 at survey level. TCRdb's table, derived via immunoSEQ multiplex PCR, lists solely in-frame clones and lacks some. The profile covers around 25,000 clones, with 75% to 90% appearing a single time and about a tenth taken by the ten largest. The V segment lost 4 bases and the J segment 8 bases; nucleotides outside the gene matches: 7. The CDR3 consists of 14 residues. Germline V gives CDR1 SGHDT, CDR2 YYEEEE. The chain couples TRBV5-6 to TRBJ1-2; 11 bases map to TRBD1. The receptor comes from a man aged 40-49 years with HIV. Sequenced here: unsorted PBMCs, sampled 2.3 years after starting antiretroviral therapy. The CDR3 region is CASSQDRGQRGYTF. CDR3 sequence (DNA): TGTGCCAGCAGCCAGGACAGGGGGCAGCGGGGCTACACCTTC.